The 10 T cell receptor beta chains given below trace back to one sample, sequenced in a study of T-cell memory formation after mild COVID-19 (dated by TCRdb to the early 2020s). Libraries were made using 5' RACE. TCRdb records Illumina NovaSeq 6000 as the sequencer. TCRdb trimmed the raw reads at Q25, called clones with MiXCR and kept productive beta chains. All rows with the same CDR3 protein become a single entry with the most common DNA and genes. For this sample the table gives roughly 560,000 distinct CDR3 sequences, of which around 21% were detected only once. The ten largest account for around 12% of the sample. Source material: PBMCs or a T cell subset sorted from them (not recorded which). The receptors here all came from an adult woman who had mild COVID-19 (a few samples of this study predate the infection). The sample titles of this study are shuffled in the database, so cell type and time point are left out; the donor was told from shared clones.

The CDR3, as DNA: TGTGCCAGCAGCGCTAGCGGGAGGGTCTTTCAGTTGGAGACCCAGTACTTC. Protein product: CASSASGRVFQLETQYF. The rearrangement joins TRBV9 to TRBJ2-5; 12 positions agree with TRBD2. The CDR3 length is 17 residues. After removal of 3 bases from V and 5 bases from J, the junction contained 11 bases not matched to a gene. Germline-derived CDR1 and CDR2 are SGDLS and YYNGEE. The full variable domain, in which reference TRBV9 and TRBJ2-5 provide the parts outside the CDR3, is DSGVTQTPKHLITATGQRVTLRCSPRSGDLSVYWYQQSLDQGLQFLIQYYNGEERAKGNILERFSAQQFPDLHSELNLSSLELGDSALYFCASSASGRVFQLETQYFGPGTRLLVL.

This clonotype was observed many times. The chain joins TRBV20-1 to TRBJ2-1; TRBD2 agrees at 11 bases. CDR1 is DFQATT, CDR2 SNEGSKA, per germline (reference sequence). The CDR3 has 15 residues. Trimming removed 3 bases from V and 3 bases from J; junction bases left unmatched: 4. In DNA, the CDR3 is TGCAGTGCTAGCCCTACTAGCGGGGGCTACAATGAGCAGTTCTTC. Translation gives CSASPTSGGYNEQFF.

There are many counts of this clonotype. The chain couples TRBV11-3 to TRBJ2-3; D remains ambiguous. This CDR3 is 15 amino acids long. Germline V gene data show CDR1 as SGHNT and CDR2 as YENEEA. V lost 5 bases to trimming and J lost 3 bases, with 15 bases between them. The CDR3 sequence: CASSPEGFGTDTQYF. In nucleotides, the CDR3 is TGTGCCAGCAGCCCCGAAGGGTTCGGGACAGATACGCAGTATTTT.

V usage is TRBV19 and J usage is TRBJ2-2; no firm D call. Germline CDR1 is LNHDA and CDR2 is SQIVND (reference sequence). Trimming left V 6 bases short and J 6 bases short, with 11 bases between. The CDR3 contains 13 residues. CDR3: CASSAGPPGELFF. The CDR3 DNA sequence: TGTGCCAGTAGCGCAGGACCCCCCGGGGAGCTGTTTTTT.

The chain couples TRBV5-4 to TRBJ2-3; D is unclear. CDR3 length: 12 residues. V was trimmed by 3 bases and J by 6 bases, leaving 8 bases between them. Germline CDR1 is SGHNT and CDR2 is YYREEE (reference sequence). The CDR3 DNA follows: TGTGCCAGCAGCTCAATAGAGGATACGCAGTATTTT. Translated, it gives CASSSIEDTQYF.

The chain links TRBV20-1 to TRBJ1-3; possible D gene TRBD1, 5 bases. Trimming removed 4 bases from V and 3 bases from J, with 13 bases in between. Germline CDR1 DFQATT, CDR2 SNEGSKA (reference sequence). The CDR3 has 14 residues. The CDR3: CSATPGSGGNTIYF. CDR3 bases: TGCAGTGCTACCCCAGGGTCAGGTGGAAACACCATATATTTT.

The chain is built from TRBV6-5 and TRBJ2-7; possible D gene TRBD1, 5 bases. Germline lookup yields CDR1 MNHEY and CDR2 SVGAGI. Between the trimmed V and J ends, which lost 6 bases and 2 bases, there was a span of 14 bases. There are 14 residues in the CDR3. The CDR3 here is CASSYRVGPYEQYF. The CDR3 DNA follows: TGTGCCAGCAGCTACCGGGTGGGGCCCTACGAGCAGTACTTC.

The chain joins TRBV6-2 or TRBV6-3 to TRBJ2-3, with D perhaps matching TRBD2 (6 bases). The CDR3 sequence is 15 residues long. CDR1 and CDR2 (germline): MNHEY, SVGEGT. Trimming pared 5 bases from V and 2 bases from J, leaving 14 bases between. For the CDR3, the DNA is TGTGCCAGCAGTCCCCTTAGCGGTAACACAGATACGCAGTATTTT. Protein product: CASSPLSGNTDTQYF.

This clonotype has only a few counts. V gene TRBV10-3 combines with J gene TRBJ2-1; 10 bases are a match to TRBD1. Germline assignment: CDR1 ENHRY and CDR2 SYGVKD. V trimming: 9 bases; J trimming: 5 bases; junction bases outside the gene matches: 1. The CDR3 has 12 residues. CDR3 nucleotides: TGTGCCATTGGGACAGGGGACAATGAGCAGTTCTTC. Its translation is CAIGTGDNEQFF.

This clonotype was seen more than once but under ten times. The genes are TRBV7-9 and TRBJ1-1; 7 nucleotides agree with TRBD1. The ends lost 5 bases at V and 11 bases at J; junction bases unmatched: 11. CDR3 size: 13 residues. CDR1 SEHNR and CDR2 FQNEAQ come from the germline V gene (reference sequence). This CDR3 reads CASSNSLDRDAFF. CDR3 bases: TGTGCCAGCAGCAACAGCCTCGACAGGGACGCTTTCTTT.